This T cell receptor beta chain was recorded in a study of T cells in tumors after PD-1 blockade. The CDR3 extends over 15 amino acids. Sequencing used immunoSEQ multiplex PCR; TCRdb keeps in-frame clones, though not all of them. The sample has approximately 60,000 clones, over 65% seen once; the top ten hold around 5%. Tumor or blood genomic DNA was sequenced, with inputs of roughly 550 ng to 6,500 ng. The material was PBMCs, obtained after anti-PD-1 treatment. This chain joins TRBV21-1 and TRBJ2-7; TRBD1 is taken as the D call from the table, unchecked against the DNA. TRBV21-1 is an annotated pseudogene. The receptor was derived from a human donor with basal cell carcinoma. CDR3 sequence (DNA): TGTGCCAGCAGCAAATCTGAGACAGGGGTGGGCGAGCAGTACTTC. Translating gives CASSKSETGVGEQYF.